This TCR beta chain was observed in a study of blood T cells in healthy people across ages. The V gene end was trimmed by 1 base and the J gene end by 8 bases; junction bases not matched to a gene: 8. The germline gives CDR1 MGHRA, CDR2 YSYEKL. This CDR3 is 17 amino acids long. Primed by a sample-barcoded 5' primer and a J-beta primer mix, a second PCR proceeded for about 6 to 11 cycles. TCRdb analysed the 5' RACE reads with MiXCR anew, one entry per CDR3 protein. The sample lists about 1.6 million distinct CDR3 sequences; roughly a third were seen once. V gene TRBV4-1 combines with J gene TRBJ2-3; TRBD2 matches 14 bases. The specimen was blood. This TCR was sampled from a woman between 25 and 40 years old in good health. CDR3 residues: CASSQGGGTSGSGTQYF. The CDR3 coding sequence is TGCGCCAGCAGCCAAGGGGGCGGGACTAGCGGGAGTGGTACGCAGTATTTT.